These 21 T cell receptor beta chains share one sample of origin, sequenced in a study of blood T cell repertoires in COVID-19. Measured with immunoSEQ multiplex PCR; TCRdb has only the in-frame clones, and not every one. The profile shows around 170,000 clones, nearly 80% of them singletons. Sequenced: peripheral blood. These receptors were obtained from a woman older than 75 with acute or convalescent COVID-19.

The chain couples TRBV12-2 to TRBJ2-1; the table's D call of TRBD2 was not tested on the DNA. TRBV12-2 is designated a pseudogene. The CDR3 sequence is 14 residues long. DNA for the CDR3: TGTGCAAGTCGCTCCCCGCGTAGCGCCAATGAGCAGTTCTTC. Amino acids: CASRSPRSANEQFF.

V gene TRBV28 combines with J gene TRBJ2-3; 7 bases align to TRBD2. The CDR3 covers 15 residues. Germline assignment: CDR1 MDHEN and CDR2 SYDVKM. Trimming cost V 5 bases and J 7 bases; bases outside gene matches: 12. In DNA, the CDR3 is TGTGCCAGCAGTCGCGGGAGCGGTTTAATAAATACGCAGTATTTT. It specifies CASSRGSGLINTQYF.

This chain uses TRBV30 with TRBJ1-6; 7 bases map to TRBD1. The trim removed 5 bases at V and 0 bases at J, leaving 10 bases unmatched. This CDR3 has 17 amino acids. Germline values: CDR1 GTSNPN, CDR2 SVGIG (reference sequence). The CDR3 region is CAWVGTEESSYNSPLHF. The CDR3 DNA sequence: TGTGCCTGGGTTGGGACAGAAGAAAGCTCCTATAATTCACCCCTCCACTTT.

A note on this clone: The junction departs from the called germline gene at one end, perhaps through a read error. The rearrangement uses TRBV7-7 and TRBJ2-6, with D unclear. Germline V gene data show CDR1 as SSHAT and CDR2 as FNYEAQ (reference sequence). The CDR3 totals 18 residues. The CDR3 reads CASSSPLRMLSGANVLTF. CDR3 bases: TGTGCTAGCAGCTCCCCACTGAGGATGCTCTCTGGGGCCAACGTCCTGACTTTC.

This sequence joins TRBV28 and TRBJ2-5; TRBD1 matches 7 bases. The CDR3 is made up of 14 amino acids. Germline loops: CDR1 MDHEN, CDR2 SYDVKM. The V and J ends lost 6 bases and 5 bases, in that order; junction bases with no gene match: 9. The CDR3 is CASRLQGIGETQYF. CDR3 nucleotides: TGTGCCAGCAGACTACAGGGGATCGGGGAGACCCAGTACTTC.

This chain connects TRBV5-6 to TRBJ2-7; TRBD2 matches at 8 bases. Germline values: CDR1 SGHDT, CDR2 YYEEEE. The CDR3 contains 17 residues. J lost 3 bases, V lost 4 bases, and 15 bases had no gene match. The DNA for the CDR3 is TGTGCCAGCAGCCCACTGGGAGTAGCGGGGTCAAACTACGAGCAGTACTTC. It encodes CASSPLGVAGSNYEQYF.

The gene calls are TRBV5-1 and TRBJ2-5; D not certain. This CDR3 contains 14 residues. The germline V gene has CDR1 SGHRS and CDR2 YFSETQ. Trimming removed 2 bases from V and 1 base from J, with 9 bases in between. CDR3 sequence reads: CASSLSAGQETQYF. DNA of the CDR3: TGCGCCAGCAGCTTATCAGCAGGCCAAGAGACCCAGTACTTC. Together with reference TRBV5-1 and TRBJ2-5, the CDR3 gives the full variable domain: KAGVTQTPRYLIKTRGQQVTLSCSPISGHRSVSWYQQTPGQGLQFLFEYFSETQRNKGNFPGRFSGRQFSNSRSEMNVSTLELGDSALYLCASSLSAGQETQYFGPGTRLLVL.

The rearrangement joins TRBV11-2 to TRBJ2-1, with D possibly being TRBD1 (5 bases). The V gene lost 5 bases and the J gene lost 11 bases, with 13 bases spanning the gap. The CDR3 spans 12 residues. Germline V gene data show CDR1 as SGHAT and CDR2 as FQNNGV. CDR3 amino acids: CASSPDSLQQFF. The CDR3 DNA is TGTGCCAGCAGCCCAGACAGCCTTCAGCAGTTCTTC.

The genes are TRBV28 and TRBJ1-1; D not resolved. Germline values: CDR1 MDHEN, CDR2 SYDVKM. V dropped 2 bases and J dropped 9 bases, with 16 bases sitting between them. This CDR3 has 14 residues. The CDR3 spells CASSLSPPTDQAFF. DNA for the CDR3: TGTGCCAGCAGTTTAAGCCCCCCAACAGACCAAGCTTTCTTT.

The chain has TRBV6-5 and TRBJ1-1; tentative D call: TRBD1 (5 bases). Trimming took off 6 bases at V and 1 base at J, with 9 bases between the two ends. There are 13 residues in the CDR3. Per the germline V gene, CDR1 is MNHEY and CDR2 is SVGAGI. CDR3 in amino acids: CASRSGGNTEAFF. CDR3 DNA sequence: TGTGCCAGCAGATCCGGGGGGAACACTGAAGCTTTCTTT.

This chain joins TRBV19 and TRBJ2-3, with 12 nucleotides matching TRBD2. CDR3 length equals 15 residues. The V gene end was trimmed by 1 base and the J gene end by 6 bases; junction bases not matched to a gene: 2. Germline V gene lookup returns CDR1 LNHDA and CDR2 SQIVND (reference sequence). The CDR3 here is CASSIGLAGADTQYF. CDR3 sequence (DNA): TGTGCCAGTAGTATAGGACTAGCGGGAGCTGATACGCAGTATTTT.

The chain combines TRBV28 with TRBJ1-4; a weak D match, TRBD1 (5 bases). The CDR3 length is 16 residues. Germline V gives CDR1 MDHEN, CDR2 SYDVKM. V was pared by 2 bases and J by 0 bases, with 10 bases between. The CDR3 nucleotides are TGTGCCAGCAGTTTACTGGGGGGAACAACTAATGAAAAACTGTTTTTT. This gives the protein CASSLLGGTTNEKLFF. Supplemented by reference TRBV28 and TRBJ1-4, the full variable domain reads DVKVTQSSRYLVKRTGEKVFLECVQDMDHENMFWYRQDPGLGLRLIYFSYDVKMKEKGDIPEGYSVSREKKERFSLILESASTNQTSMYLCASSLLGGTTNEKLFFGSGTQLSVL.

The V call is TRBV28, the J call TRBJ2-7; the match to TRBD2 covers 11 bases. This CDR3 is built from 15 residues. V lost 5 bases and J lost 7; bases outside the gene matches: 10. Germline loops: CDR1 MDHEN, CDR2 SYDVKM. This chain's CDR3 is CASSPSTSGRVEQYF. CDR3 bases: TGTGCCAGCAGTCCATCTACTAGCGGGAGAGTTGAGCAGTACTTC. The variable domain in full, completed from reference TRBV28 and TRBJ2-7, reads DVKVTQSSRYLVKRTGEKVFLECVQDMDHENMFWYRQDPGLGLRLIYFSYDVKMKEKGDIPEGYSVSREKKERFSLILESASTNQTSMYLCASSPSTSGRVEQYFGPGTRLTVT.

The rearrangement joins TRBV6-1 to TRBJ1-5; D possibly corresponds to TRBD1 (6 bases). Trimming shortened V by 1 base and J by 2 bases, and 18 bases separated the two germline ends. CDR1 is MNHNS, CDR2 SASEGT, per germline. The CDR3 has 18 residues. CDR3: CASSEGNLRGIGNQPQHF. The CDR3 DNA follows: TGTGCCAGCAGTGAAGGAAATTTAAGGGGGATAGGCAATCAGCCCCAGCATTTT.

The V gene is TRBV5-1, the J gene TRBJ1-6; D is ambiguous. Trimming removed 3 bases from V and 4 bases from J, with 5 bases in between. Germline V gene data show CDR1 as SGHRS and CDR2 as YFSETQ. CDR3 length: 13 residues. CDR3 in amino acids: CASSSLYNSPLHF. For the CDR3, the DNA is TGCGCCAGCAGCTCTTTATATAATTCACCCCTCCACTTT.

This clone was picked up a small number of times. The J gene is TRBJ2-7, the V gene TRBV7-9; TRBD1 aligns across 8 bases. V lost 4 bases and J lost 6; bases outside the gene matches: 2. Germline lookup yields CDR1 SEHNR and CDR2 FQNEAQ (reference sequence). CDR3 length: 12 residues. As DNA, the CDR3 is TGTGCCAGCAGCTCAGGGGGCGGCGAGCAGTACTTC. Translated: CASSSGGGEQYF.

CDR3 sequence reads: CASSLRQGFLDTQYF. CDR3 sequence (DNA): TGTGCCAGCAGCTTAAGACAGGGCTTCTTGGATACGCAGTATTTT. The rearrangement joins TRBV7-8 to TRBJ2-3, with TRBD1 matching over 7 bases. The CDR3 contains 15 residues. The V gene end was trimmed by 2 bases and the J gene end by 6 bases; junction bases not matched to a gene: 8. Germline CDR1 and CDR2: SGHVS and FQNEAQ.

The rearrangement uses TRBV7-9 and TRBJ1-4; D remains unclear. Germline V gene sequence: CDR1 SEHNR, CDR2 FQNEAQ (reference sequence). The CDR3 runs to 13 residues. V was trimmed by 1 base and J by 7 bases, leaving 7 bases between them. CDR3 in amino acids: CASSLGFGEKLFF. CDR3 in DNA: TGTGCCAGCAGCTTAGGATTCGGTGAAAAACTGTTTTTT. The whole variable domain, filled in from reference TRBV7-9 and TRBJ1-4, reads DTGVSQNPRHKITKRGQNVTFRCDPISEHNRLYWYRQTLGQGPEFLTYFQNEAQLEKSRLLSDRFSAERPKGSFSTLEIQRTEQGDSAMYLCASSLGFGEKLFFGSGTQLSVL.

CDR3 residues: CASSYSLQGGVYGYTF. CDR3 DNA sequence: TGTGCCAGCAGTTACTCGCTTCAGGGGGGAGTCTATGGCTACACCTTC. The genes are TRBV6-5 and TRBJ1-2, with 7 nucleotides matching TRBD1. V shed 0 bases, J shed 4 bases, and the junction held 8 bases outside the gene matches. From germline, CDR1 is MNHEY and CDR2 SVGAGI. This CDR3 has 16 amino acids.

The chain has TRBV2 and TRBJ2-1; tentatively, D is TRBD2 (6 bases). Germline-derived CDR1 and CDR2 are SNHLY and FYNNEI. CDR3 size: 14 residues. Trimming removed 0 bases from V and 4 bases from J, with 7 bases in between. The chain's CDR3 is CASSEASGYNEQFF. The CDR3, as DNA: TGTGCCAGCAGTGAAGCTAGCGGATACAATGAGCAGTTCTTC.

The chain couples TRBV28 to TRBJ1-1; 8 bases line up with TRBD1. CDR3 length: 14 residues. The germline V gene has CDR1 MDHEN and CDR2 SYDVKM. V gave up 6 bases and J gave up 5 bases; unmatched junction bases: 8. Written as DNA, the CDR3 is TGTGCCAGCAGAAGGACAGGGAGATGGACTGAAGCTTTCTTT. Its translation is CASRRTGRWTEAFF.